These 23 T cell receptor beta chains share one sample of origin, sequenced in a study of cytomegalovirus exposure and HLA in healthy donors (dated by TCRdb to the late 2010s). Preparation of the library involved the immunoSEQ multiplex PCR assay. The table was pulled from immuneACCESS by TCRdb, which kept in-frame rearrangements only. Such tables lose some clones; where checked, under half of the loss comes from unresolved V genes, and the rest has no known cause. Present in this sample are hundreds of thousands of clones, about nine tenths of which were seen just once. The top ten constitute roughly 2% of the sample. Specimen: PBMCs. The receptor source for this set is a woman aged 18-29 years in good health and CMV-seropositive.

This chain uses TRBV27 with TRBJ1-2; possibly TRBD1 for D (6 bases). The V gene's germline CDR1 is MNHEY and CDR2 SMNVEV (reference sequence). Trimming shortened V by 5 bases and J by 4 bases, and 14 bases separated the two germline ends. The CDR3 sequence is 14 residues long. The CDR3 bases are TGTGCCAGCAGTCCCGGGGGGCCGGGCTATGGCTACACCTTC. Translation gives CASSPGGPGYGYTF.

This clone showed up just a few times. The CDR3 DNA is TGTGCCAGCTCTGAGGGGGAGAGAGCTTTCTTT. Its protein product is CASSEGERAFF. This sequence joins TRBV18 and TRBJ1-1, with D maybe TRBD1 (6 bases). The V gene lost 6 bases and the J gene lost 10 bases, with 12 bases spanning the gap. The germline V gene has CDR1 KGHSH and CDR2 LQKENI. This CDR3 is built from 11 residues.

The table lists this clone with a few counts. V is TRBV30 and J is TRBJ1-2; D uncertain. V was shortened by 0 bases and J by 4 bases, with 9 bases between the two germline ends. This CDR3 contains 13 residues. Germline V lookup: CDR1 GTSNPN, CDR2 SVGIG (reference sequence). CDR3 in amino acids: CAWSVAVLYGYTF. The DNA for the CDR3 is TGTGCCTGGAGTGTGGCAGTTCTCTATGGCTACACCTTC. Looking up the rest from reference TRBV30 and TRBJ1-2 gives the full variable domain: SQTIHQWPATLVQPVGSPLSLECTVEGTSNPNLYWYRQAAGRGLQLLFYSVGIGQISSEVPQNLSASRPQDRQFILSSKKLLLSDSGFYLCAWSVAVLYGYTFGSGTRLTVV.

The chain's CDR3 is CASSLQSLRPSDTQYF. In nucleotides, the CDR3 is TGTGCCAGCAGCTTACAGTCCCTAAGGCCATCAGATACGCAGTATTTT. This chain joins TRBV5-6 and TRBJ2-3; D not resolved. V was shortened by 2 bases and J by 4 bases, with 17 bases between the two germline ends. The length of the CDR3 is 16 residues. Germline V lookup: CDR1 SGHDT, CDR2 YYEEEE.

V and J are TRBV5-6 and TRBJ2-5; 9 bases fit TRBD2. Germline V lookup: CDR1 SGHDT, CDR2 YYEEEE. V trimming: 4 bases; J trimming: 3 bases; junction bases outside the gene matches: 4. The CDR3 totals 14 residues. CDR3 in amino acids: CASSQRLAEETQYF. In nucleotides, the CDR3 is TGTGCCAGCAGCCAGAGACTAGCGGAAGAGACCCAGTACTTC.

A single count supports this clone. The genes are TRBV11-2 and TRBJ2-7, with TRBD1 matching 8 bases. This CDR3 region has 16 residues. In germline, CDR1 is SGHAT, CDR2 FQNNGV. The J segment lost 2 bases and the V segment lost 0 bases, leaving 6 bases of the junction unmatched. The CDR3 sequence is CASSLDRAQGAYEQYF. The CDR3 DNA reads TGTGCCAGCAGCTTAGATAGAGCACAGGGGGCCTACGAGCAGTACTTC.

This chain connects TRBV19 to TRBJ2-7, with TRBD2 matching 14 bases. Looked up from germline, CDR1 is LNHDA and CDR2 is SQIVND (reference sequence). V shed 4 bases, J shed 0 bases, and the junction held 17 bases outside the gene matches. The CDR3 loop spans 21 amino acids. CDR3 protein: CASSTSGPGLAGATGSYEQYF. CDR3 in DNA: TGTGCCAGTAGTACATCCGGCCCGGGACTAGCGGGAGCGACCGGCTCCTACGAGCAGTACTTC.

The V call is TRBV15, the J call TRBJ1-5; 7 bases are a match to TRBD1. Per the germline V gene, CDR1 is LNHNV and CDR2 is YYDKDF (reference sequence). The CDR3 length is 17 residues. The junction had 10 bases not matched to a gene; V was cut back by 5 bases and J by 0 bases. CDR3 in DNA: TGTGCCACCAGCTCTATATGGGACAGCTATAGCAATCAGCCCCAGCATTTT. It yields the protein CATSSIWDSYSNQPQHF.

The chain links TRBV10-2 to TRBJ2-7; tentatively, D is TRBD1 (7 bases). CDR3 length equals 13 residues. CDR1 and CDR2 from the germline V gene are WSHSY and SAAADI. V shed 8 bases and J shed 0 bases, with 11 bases lying between them. The CDR3, as DNA: TGCGCCAGCGGCAGGGGGGCCTCCTACGAGCAGTACTTC. This translates into CASGRGASYEQYF.

The chain is built from TRBV7-9 and TRBJ2-7; D may be TRBD2 (6 bases). This CDR3 is 16 amino acids long. Trimming shortened V by 1 base and J by 0 bases, and 13 bases separated the two germline ends. Germline V gene lookup returns CDR1 SEHNR and CDR2 FQNEAQ (reference sequence). This CDR3 reads CASSLGDWQNSYEQYF. The CDR3 DNA is TGTGCCAGCAGCTTAGGGGACTGGCAGAACTCCTACGAGCAGTACTTC.

The V gene is TRBV6-5, the J gene TRBJ1-1; 11 nucleotides align to TRBD1. CDR3 length: 14 amino acids. With V trimmed by 8 bases and J by 4 bases, 6 bases remained unmatched. The germline V gene has CDR1 MNHEY and CDR2 SVGAGI. The CDR3 coding sequence is TGTGCCAGCTCTCGTGGGACAGGGGGCACTGAAGCTTTCTTT. The encoded protein is CASSRGTGGTEAFF.

The chain employs TRBV27 and TRBJ2-1, with 7 bases aligning to TRBD2. V shed 4 bases, J shed 8 bases, and the junction held 17 bases outside the gene matches. Looked up from germline, CDR1 is MNHEY and CDR2 is SMNVEV (reference sequence). The CDR3 runs to 17 residues. CDR3 region: CASSSPRLPSRGDEQFF. Here the CDR3 DNA reads TGTGCCAGCAGTTCGCCCCGGCTACCCTCTCGGGGGGATGAGCAGTTCTTC.

This chain links TRBV4-1 with TRBJ1-4; D remains ambiguous. CDR1 and CDR2 from the germline V gene are MGHRA and YSYEKL. Trimming took off 0 bases at V and 16 bases at J, with 18 bases between the two ends. The CDR3 is made up of 14 amino acids. The CDR3 loop reads CASSQDYAPHNEFF. The CDR3 DNA follows: TGCGCCAGCAGCCAAGACTATGCACCCCATAACGAGTTTTTT.

V and J are TRBV28 and TRBJ2-7, with no clear D. The CDR3 runs to 13 residues. Trimming shortened V by 10 bases and J by 4 bases, and 17 bases separated the two germline ends. The germline V gene encodes CDR1 MDHEN and CDR2 SYDVKM. CDR3 nucleotide sequence: TGTGCCACCCAAGTCGGGTTAGGATACGAGCAGTACTTC. Residues: CATQVGLGYEQYF.

The chain employs TRBV29-1 and TRBJ2-2; TRBD1 matches 7 bases. Germline V lookup: CDR1 SQVTM, CDR2 ANQGSEA. The CDR3 consists of 14 residues. Unmatched junction bases numbered 11, after V lost 7 bases and J lost 6 bases. In DNA form, the CDR3 reads TGCAGCGCCCGATTCGAACAGGGGTCCGGGGAGCTGTTTTTT. It is translated as CSARFEQGSGELFF.

The chain is built from TRBV28 and TRBJ2-1; no firm D call. The CDR3 extends over 15 amino acids. Per the germline V gene, CDR1 is MDHEN and CDR2 is SYDVKM. V lost 6 bases and J lost 0, with 12 bases in between. CDR3 bases: TGTGCCAGCAGCTCTGGAGAGAGCTCCTACAATGAGCAGTTCTTC. As protein: CASSSGESSYNEQFF. Full variable domain (outside the CDR3, taken from reference TRBV28 and TRBJ2-1): DVKVTQSSRYLVKRTGEKVFLECVQDMDHENMFWYRQDPGLGLRLIYFSYDVKMKEKGDIPEGYSVSREKKERFSLILESASTNQTSMYLCASSSGESSYNEQFFGPGTRLTVL.

This chain joins TRBV4-1 and TRBJ2-1; D gene ambiguous. Germline CDR1 reads MGHRA; CDR2 reads YSYEKL. The CDR3 contains 14 residues. V was pared by 1 base and J by 8 bases, with 12 bases between. The CDR3 DNA follows: TGCGCCAGCAGCCAAGTAATTAGCTGGCATGAGCAGTTCTTC. Translation: CASSQVISWHEQFF.

Written as DNA, the CDR3 is TGTGCCAGCAGTTTTTCGCGACTAGCGGGAGGGCCTTCCTCCTCCTACAATGAGCAGTTCTTC. Its translation: CASSFSRLAGGPSSSYNEQFF. V is TRBV28 and J is TRBJ2-1, with 14 bases aligning to TRBD2. The CDR3 spans 21 residues. J lost 0 bases, V lost 3 bases, and 13 bases had no gene match. Looked up from germline, CDR1 is MDHEN and CDR2 is SYDVKM.

This chain joins TRBV6-4 and TRBJ2-1; 9 bases fit TRBD2. The CDR3 covers 16 residues. Trimming took 2 bases from V and 0 from J; bases not matched to a gene: 2. CDR1 is MRHNA, CDR2 SNTAGT, per germline. CDR3 in DNA: TGTGCCAGCAGTGACCTAGCGGGATACTCCTACAATGAGCAGTTCTTC. It yields the protein CASSDLAGYSYNEQFF.

This clone was seen just once. J is TRBJ2-7 and V is TRBV4-1, with 8 bases fitting TRBD1. This CDR3 is built from 16 residues. The germline V gene encodes CDR1 MGHRA and CDR2 YSYEKL. J lost 0 bases, V lost 2 bases, and 6 bases had no gene match. CDR3 residues: CASSQSTGARSYEQYF. CDR3 coding DNA: TGCGCCAGCAGCCAATCGACAGGGGCCCGCTCCTACGAGCAGTACTTC.

This clone was seen a handful of times. The chain is built from TRBV5-1 and TRBJ1-2; a possible D gene is TRBD1 (6 bases). Trimming took off 3 bases at V and 4 bases at J, with 10 bases between the two ends. The CDR3 length is 13 residues. Looked up from germline, CDR1 is SGHRS and CDR2 is YFSETQ. CDR3 in DNA: TGCGCCAGCAGCTCGACAGGATCCTATGGCTACACCTTC. Its protein product is CASSSTGSYGYTF.

This chain joins TRBV5-1 and TRBJ2-1; 12 bases are shared with TRBD2. CDR3 size: 19 residues. Losses at the gene ends were 3 bases for V and 0 bases for J; bases not matched to a gene: 10. CDR1 and CDR2 (germline): SGHRS, YFSETQ. The CDR3 bases are TGCGCCAGCAGCTCCGGCCTCCTGACTAGCGGGAGCTCCTACAATGAGCAGTTCTTC. It translates to CASSSGLLTSGSSYNEQFF.

J is TRBJ2-7 and V is TRBV11-1; TRBD1 is a possible D gene (5 bases). The V and J ends lost 3 bases and 5 bases respectively, with 11 bases between them. This CDR3 is 13 amino acids long. From germline, CDR1 is SGHAT and CDR2 FQDESV (reference sequence). CDR3: CASSFVRVNEQYF. The CDR3 DNA follows: TGTGCCAGCAGCTTCGTCAGGGTTAACGAGCAGTACTTC.